One T cell receptor (beta chain) is described in this entry. Its specificity is not known. These data are taken from a study of cytomegalovirus exposure and HLA in healthy donors. Study-level results: Associated with cytomegalovirus, according to the listing, were 170 or so TCR beta chains.

Generated by immunoSEQ multiplex PCR, the TCRdb table keeps only in-frame clones and is missing some. The table shows approximately 180,000 clones, with about nine tenths occurring only once. This clonotype was obtained from a young man in good health and CMV-seropositive. The sample consisted of PBMCs.

The CDR3 sequence: CASSYSYGGDEKLFF. The CDR3 DNA reads as TGTGCCAGCAGTTACTCATACGGGGGGGATGAAAAACTGTTTTTT. The chain is built from TRBV6-5 and TRBJ1-4, with TRBD1 as a possible D gene (5 bases). The CDR3 covers 15 residues. Germline assignment: CDR1 MNHEY and CDR2 SVGAGI. Trimming left V 0 bases short and J 6 bases short, with 11 bases between.